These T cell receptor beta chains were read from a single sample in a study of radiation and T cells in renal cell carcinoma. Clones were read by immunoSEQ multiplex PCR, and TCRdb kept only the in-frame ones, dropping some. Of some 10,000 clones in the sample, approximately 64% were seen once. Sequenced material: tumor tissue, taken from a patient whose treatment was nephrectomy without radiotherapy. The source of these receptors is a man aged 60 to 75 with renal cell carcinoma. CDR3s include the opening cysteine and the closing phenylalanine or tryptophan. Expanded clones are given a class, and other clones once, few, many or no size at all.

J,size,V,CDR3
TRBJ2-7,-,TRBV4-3,CASGWQGGIDEQYF
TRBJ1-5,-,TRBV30,CAWTEGVSNQPQHF
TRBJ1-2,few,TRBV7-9,CASSSPGRAPLGYTF
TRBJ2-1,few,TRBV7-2,CASSLFGGTSDNEQFF
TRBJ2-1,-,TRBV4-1,CASSQDPARTDEQFF
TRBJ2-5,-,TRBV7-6,CASSPRTSGIETQYF
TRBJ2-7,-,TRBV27,CASSSGQGLSYEQYF
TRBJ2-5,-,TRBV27,CASSFQRGEAQYF
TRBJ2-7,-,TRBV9,CASSQDRYEQYF
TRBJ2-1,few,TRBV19,CASSRDGSYNEQFF
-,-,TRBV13,CASSLGADYYEQYF
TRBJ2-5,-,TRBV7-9,CASSTRGPETQYF
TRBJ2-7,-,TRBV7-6,CASSPRVGVLDEQYF
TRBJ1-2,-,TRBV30,CAWSRQGASYGYTF
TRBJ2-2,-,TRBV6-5,CASSADGMGELFF
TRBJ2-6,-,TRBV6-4,CASSGVGGSGANVLTF
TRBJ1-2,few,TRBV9,CASSVAVNPAGYTF
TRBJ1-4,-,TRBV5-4,CASSLDGVPEKLFF